Below, 28 T cell receptor beta chains from the same sample are listed, as sequenced in a study of Graves' ophthalmopathy and Graves' hyperthyroidism. Using RNA transcripts, the TCR beta CDR3 regions were amplified. HTBI-primed first-round RT-PCR preceded second-round multiplex PCR. TCRdb reanalysed the multiplex PCR reads using MiXCR and keeps one entry per CDR3 protein. The sample holds about 660,000 distinct CDR3 sequences, about 41% seen once. The material sequenced was peripheral blood. The receptors shown here come from an adult man with Graves' ophthalmopathy.

With regard to this clonotype: This may be a read error: a much more frequent sequence differs by one nucleotide. The V gene is TRBV5-1, the J gene TRBJ2-2, with 9 bases that match TRBD2. This CDR3 has 15 amino acids. Unmatched junction bases numbered 2, after V lost 0 bases and J lost 5 bases. Germline V CDR1 and CDR2: SGHRS, YFSETQ. The CDR3 protein is CASSLETSGTGELFF. As DNA, the CDR3 is TGCGCCAGCAGCTTGGAGACTAGCGGTACCGGGGAGCTGTTTTTT.

V is TRBV7-2 and J is TRBJ1-5; D remains ambiguous. This CDR3 spans 14 amino acids. Trimming cost V 1 base and J 4 bases, with 8 bases left between them. Germline V gene lookup returns CDR1 SGHTA and CDR2 FQGNSA. The CDR3 protein is CASSLVGENQPQHF. In DNA, the CDR3 is TGTGCCAGCAGCTTAGTTGGCGAGAATCAGCCCCAGCATTTT. The variable domain in full, completed from reference TRBV7-2 and TRBJ1-5, reads GAGVSQSPSNKVTEKGKDVELRCDPISGHTALYWYRQSLGQGLEFLIYFQGNSAPDKSGLPSDRFSAERTGGSVSTLTIQRTQQEDSAVYLCASSLVGENQPQHFGDGTRLSIL.

Only a few counts were recorded for this clonotype. The J gene is TRBJ2-7, the V gene TRBV20-1; tentatively, D is TRBD1 or TRBD2 (5 bases each). Germline V gene sequence: CDR1 DFQATT, CDR2 SNEGSKA (reference sequence). The CDR3 is 15 amino acids. V was clipped by 5 bases and J by 0 bases, with 17 bases between them. CDR3 in amino acids: CSAGVRRGDSYEQYF. CDR3 coding DNA: TGCAGTGCTGGGGTCCGAAGAGGGGACTCCTACGAGCAGTACTTC.

At least ten counts were recorded for this clonotype. The chain recombines TRBV7-2 with TRBJ1-3; D uncertain. Germline CDR1 and CDR2: SGHTA and FQGNSA. Trimming left V 5 bases short and J 4 bases short, with 6 bases between. This CDR3 has 12 amino acids. The CDR3 protein is CASSARGNTIYF. In DNA form, the CDR3 reads TGTGCCAGCAGCGCTAGGGGAAACACCATATATTTT.

The genes are TRBV25-1 and TRBJ1-2; no clear D. Germline CDR1 reads MGHDK; CDR2 reads SYGVNS. The CDR3 covers 16 residues. Trimming removed 4 bases from V and 4 bases from J, with 19 bases in between. CDR3 DNA: TGTGCCAGCAGTGGGGTGGAAGGAATCGAGCGCTATGGCTACACCTTC. Its translation: CASSGVEGIERYGYTF.

The rearrangement joins TRBV6-5 to TRBJ1-2; TRBD1 might be the D (6 bases). This CDR3 has 13 residues. CDR1 is MNHEY, CDR2 SVGAGI, per germline. V was cut by 2 bases and J by 5 bases, with 9 bases left in between. CDR3 amino acids: CASSYDRTYGYTF. Written as DNA, the CDR3 is TGTGCCAGCAGTTACGACAGGACTTATGGCTACACCTTC.

This clonotype was recorded once. V gene TRBV25-1 combines with J gene TRBJ1-6, with TRBD1 as a possible D gene (5 bases). The germline gives CDR1 MGHDK, CDR2 SYGVNS. This CDR3 has 21 amino acids. The V gene lost 2 bases and the J gene lost 8 bases, with 31 bases spanning the gap. The CDR3: CASSELGVWASREFLDSPLHF. CDR3 bases: TGTGCCAGCAGTGAACTGGGAGTCTGGGCTAGCAGGGAGTTCCTAGATTCACCCCTCCACTTT.

In its sample, this clonotype was seen many times. This chain uses TRBV20-1 with TRBJ1-1; D ambiguous. CDR3 length: 11 amino acids. Germline loops: CDR1 DFQATT, CDR2 SNEGSKA (reference sequence). Trimming took off 1 base at V and 3 bases at J, with 3 bases between the two ends. CDR3 in DNA: TGCAGTGCTAGAGTTGACACTGAAGCTTTCTTT. Protein sequence: CSARVDTEAFF.

The rearrangement joins TRBV18 to TRBJ1-1, with 8 bases aligning to TRBD1. The germline V gene has CDR1 KGHSH and CDR2 LQKENI. The ends lost 3 bases at V and 7 bases at J; junction bases unmatched: 7. The CDR3 has 14 amino acids. CDR3 nucleotides: TGTGCCAGCTCACCGGGACAGGTCTTCGGTGAAGCTTTCTTT. This translates into CASSPGQVFGEAFF.

This rearrangement joins TRBV19 to TRBJ1-2; the match to TRBD1 covers 9 bases. The germline gives CDR1 LNHDA, CDR2 SQIVND (reference sequence). This CDR3 spans 14 amino acids. Trimming at V came to 9 bases and at J to 10 bases, leaving 15 bases not matched to a gene. The CDR3 spells CASSPTGTGIDYTF. CDR3 nucleotide sequence: TGTGCCAGCAGTCCAACAGGGACAGGGATTGACTACACCTTC.

The chain carries TRBV6-6 and TRBJ1-5; D unresolved. V shed 2 bases and J shed 6 bases, with 5 bases lying between them. The CDR3 has 12 amino acids. Germline V CDR1 and CDR2: MNHNY, SVGAGI (reference sequence). The CDR3 nucleotides are TGTGCCAGCAGTTACCCCAGTCAGCCCCAGCATTTT. Its protein product is CASSYPSQPQHF.

This sequence joins TRBV7-9 and TRBJ2-5, with D possibly TRBD2 on 6 matching bases. The CDR3 spans 15 residues. Per germline, CDR1 SEHNR and CDR2 FQNEAQ (reference sequence). V was cut by 7 bases and J by 1 base, with 16 bases left in between. DNA of the CDR3: TGTGCCAGCATCTTTGGGGACTCAACCCAAGAGACCCAGTACTTC. It is translated as CASIFGDSTQETQYF.

The V and J genes are TRBV15 and TRBJ2-5; D is unclear. This CDR3 has 13 residues. V lost 8 bases and J lost 2, with 12 bases in between. From germline, CDR1 is LNHNV and CDR2 YYDKDF (reference sequence). The CDR3 protein is CATLSLGQETQYF. The CDR3 DNA follows: TGTGCCACCCTCTCTCTAGGGCAAGAGACCCAGTACTTC.

The rearrangement joins TRBV7-8 to TRBJ2-7; TRBD2 might be the D (5 bases). Trimming shortened V by 2 bases and J by 0 bases, and 11 bases separated the two germline ends. The CDR3 length is 15 residues. Germline V gene sequence: CDR1 SGHVS, CDR2 FQNEAQ. The CDR3 here is CASSLIRRFSYEQYF. Here the CDR3 DNA reads TGTGCCAGCAGCTTAATCCGGAGGTTCTCCTACGAGCAGTACTTC.

This clonotype has only a few counts. This chain joins TRBV7-8 and TRBJ2-2; 9 bases align to TRBD1. The J segment lost 5 bases and the V segment lost 5 bases, leaving 9 bases of the junction unmatched. The CDR3 is 16 residues long. CDR1 is SGHVS and CDR2 is FQNEAQ in the germline V gene. DNA for the CDR3: TGTGCCAGCAGCCCAGCACAGGGGGCGAGGACCGGGGAGCTGTTTTTT. Amino acids: CASSPAQGARTGELFF.

This clonotype came up a few times. The chain recombines TRBV9 with TRBJ2-7; 7 bases are a match to TRBD2. The CDR3 totals 15 residues. Germline V lookup: CDR1 SGDLS, CDR2 YYNGEE. The J segment lost 0 bases and the V segment lost 3 bases, leaving 6 bases of the junction unmatched. CDR3 region: CASSASGTTSYEQYF. DNA of the CDR3: TGTGCCAGCAGCGCTAGCGGCACAACCTCCTACGAGCAGTACTTC.

The chain links TRBV19 to TRBJ2-2; 7 nucleotides match TRBD2. With V trimmed by 8 bases and J by 4 bases, 7 bases remained unmatched. CDR3 length: 14 residues. Germline V lookup: CDR1 LNHDA, CDR2 SQIVND (reference sequence). The CDR3 protein is CASCQRDFTGELFF. Here the CDR3 DNA reads TGTGCCAGTTGTCAGCGGGATTTCACCGGGGAGCTGTTTTTT.

The chain uses TRBV13 and TRBJ2-7, with no clear D. V was trimmed by 5 bases and J by 4 bases, leaving 12 bases between them. The CDR3 is made up of 13 amino acids. The germline CDR1 and CDR2 sequences are PRHDT and FYEKMQ (reference sequence). DNA for the CDR3: TGTGCCAGCAGCCAAGTATACGGGTACGAGCAGTACTTC. Translation: CASSQVYGYEQYF.

The chain is built from TRBV7-2 and TRBJ2-2; 8 nucleotides match TRBD1. Germline-derived CDR1 and CDR2 are SGHTA and FQGNSA. V trimming: 6 bases; J trimming: 5 bases; junction bases outside the gene matches: 8. This CDR3 comprises 15 residues. The CDR3 nucleotides read TGTGCCAGCAGGGGACAGGCGCGCCGGACCGGGGAGCTGTTTTTT. It specifies CASRGQARRTGELFF.

This clonotype appeared once. The chain joins TRBV19 to TRBJ1-2, with a possible D match to TRBD1 (6 bases). CDR3 length equals 16 residues. Trimming took off 3 bases at V and 3 bases at J, with 17 bases between the two ends. Germline CDR1 LNHDA, CDR2 SQIVND (reference sequence). In DNA, the CDR3 is TGTGCCAGTAGTATCCATTCTGGGGGGGCCCACTATGGCTACACCTTC. Amino acid sequence: CASSIHSGGAHYGYTF.

The chain couples TRBV14 to TRBJ1-2, with TRBD1 identical over 7 bases. The germline CDR1 and CDR2 sequences are SGHDN and FVKESK. V trimming: 0 bases; J trimming: 5 bases; junction bases outside the gene matches: 3. The CDR3 length is 14 residues. The CDR3 region has the DNA TGTGCCAGCAGCCAAGATGACAGGGATTATGGCTACACCTTC. Translating gives CASSQDDRDYGYTF.

This clonotype showed up many times. The V gene is TRBV10-3, the J gene TRBJ1-5; no firm D call. V lost 4 bases to trimming and J lost 4 bases, with 17 bases between them. The CDR3 has 16 residues. CDR1 and CDR2 (germline): ENHRY, SYGVKD. The CDR3 coding sequence is TGTGCCATCAGTGCATCCGGGCCCCCGGGAAATCAGCCCCAGCATTTT. Amino acid sequence: CAISASGPPGNQPQHF.

CDR3 amino acids: CSVSGLAGVDYEQYF. DNA for the CDR3: TGCAGCGTTTCGGGACTAGCGGGAGTCGACTACGAGCAGTACTTC. V and J are TRBV29-1 and TRBJ2-7; 14 bases map to TRBD2. The V gene end was trimmed by 5 bases and the J gene end by 3 bases; junction bases not matched to a gene: 6. The CDR3 is 15 residues long. Germline V gene data show CDR1 as SQVTM and CDR2 as ANQGSEA.

In this sample, this clonotype turned up a few times. The genes are TRBV7-2 and TRBJ2-5, with 14 bases aligning to TRBD2. The CDR3 consists of 16 residues. Looked up from germline, CDR1 is SGHTA and CDR2 is FQGNSA. The ends lost 6 bases at V and 4 bases at J; junction bases unmatched: 7. The CDR3 DNA reads as TGTGCCAGCAGGCCCGGGACTAGCGGGAGAGGAGAGACCCAGTACTTC. This sequence encodes CASRPGTSGRGETQYF.

There are a few counts of this clonotype. The chain has TRBV4-1 and TRBJ2-7, with 12 bases matching TRBD2. The V and J ends lost 6 bases and 0 bases, in that order; junction bases with no gene match: 6. CDR1 is MGHRA and CDR2 is YSYEKL in the germline V gene. The CDR3 contains 16 residues. The CDR3 DNA is TGCGCCAGCAGTCTTACTAGCGGGGGGAGCTCCTACGAGCAGTACTTC. Translated: CASSLTSGGSSYEQYF.

In this sample, this clonotype turned up many times. This rearrangement joins TRBV5-1 to TRBJ1-1, with a weak D call TRBD1 (5 bases). The germline V gene has CDR1 SGHRS and CDR2 YFSETQ. V was pared by 5 bases and J by 2 bases, with 10 bases between. The CDR3 is made up of 13 amino acids. DNA of the CDR3: TGCGCCAGCAGGCGGGACGACAACACTGAAGCTTTCTTT. Amino acid sequence: CASRRDDNTEAFF.

This clonotype was counted ten times or more. This chain links TRBV6-2 or TRBV6-3 with TRBJ1-3, with D maybe TRBD1 (5 bases). Trimming removed 5 bases from V and 3 bases from J, with 11 bases in between. This CDR3 is 14 amino acids long. Germline V gene data show CDR1 as MNHEY and CDR2 as SVGEGT. The CDR3 is CASSDGTVGNTIYF. In DNA form, the CDR3 reads TGTGCCAGCAGTGACGGGACCGTTGGAAACACCATATATTTT.

With respect to this clonotype: With a much larger clone just one base away, this may be a read error. The chain carries TRBV2 and TRBJ2-7; D tentatively reads TRBD1 or TRBD2 (5 bases each). V shed 5 bases and J shed 2 bases, with 16 bases lying between them. Germline V lookup: CDR1 SNHLY, CDR2 FYNNEI. This CDR3 has 15 residues. The CDR3 loop reads CASSYNSEGPYEQYF. In nucleotides, the CDR3 is TGTGCCAGCAGTTACAATAGCGAGGGGCCCTACGAGCAGTACTTC. Supplemented by reference TRBV2 and TRBJ2-7, the full variable domain reads EPEVTQTPSHQVTQMGQEVILRCVPISNHLYFYWYRQILGQKVEFLVSFYNNEISEKSEIFDDQFSVERPDGSNFTLKIRSTKLEDSAMYFCASSYNSEGPYEQYFGPGTRLTVT.